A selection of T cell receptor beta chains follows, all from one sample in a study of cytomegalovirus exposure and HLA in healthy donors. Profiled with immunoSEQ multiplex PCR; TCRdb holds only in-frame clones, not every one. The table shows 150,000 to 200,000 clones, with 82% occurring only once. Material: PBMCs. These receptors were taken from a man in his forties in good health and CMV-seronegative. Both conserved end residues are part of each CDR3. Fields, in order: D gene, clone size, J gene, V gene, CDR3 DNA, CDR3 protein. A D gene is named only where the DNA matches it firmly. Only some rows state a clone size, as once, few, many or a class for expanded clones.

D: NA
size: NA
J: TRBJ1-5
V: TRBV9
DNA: TGTGCCAGCAGCTTTACAGGGACGGGTCAGCCCCAGCATTTT
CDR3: CASSFTGTGQPQHF

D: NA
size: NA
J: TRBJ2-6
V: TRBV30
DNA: TGTGCCTGGACCACAGTCTCTGGGGCCAACGTCCTGACTTTC
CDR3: CAWTTVSGANVLTF

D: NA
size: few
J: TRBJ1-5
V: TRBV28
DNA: TGTGCCAGCAGTACCCTGTGGCAGGGAGGTTTGCCCCAGCATTTT
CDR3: CASSTLWQGGLPQHF

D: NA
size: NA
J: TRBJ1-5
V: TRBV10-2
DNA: TGCGCCAGCACTAGGGGTCCCAATCAGCCCCAGCATTTT
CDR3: CASTRGPNQPQHF

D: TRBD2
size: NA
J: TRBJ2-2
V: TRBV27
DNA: TGTGCCAGCAGTCCCCCGGGACTAGCGAAGGCCGGGGAGCTGTTTTTT
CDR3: CASSPPGLAKAGELFF

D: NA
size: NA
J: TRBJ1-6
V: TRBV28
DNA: TGTGCCAGCAGAGTACAGGGTAAATTAAATAATTCACCCCTCCACTTT
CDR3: CASRVQGKLNNSPLHF

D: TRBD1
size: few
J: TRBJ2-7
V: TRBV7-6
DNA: TGTGCCAGCAGCTCAAGAAGGGGACAGGGGAACCTCGAGCAGTACTTC
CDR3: CASSSRRGQGNLEQYF

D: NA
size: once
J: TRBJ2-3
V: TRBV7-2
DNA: TGTGCCAGCAGCTCCATGGGGCGGGGACGCGACACAGATACGCAGTATTTT
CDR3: CASSSMGRGRDTDTQYF

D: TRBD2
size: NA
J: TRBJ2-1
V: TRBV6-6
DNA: TGTGCCAGCAGTTACGGGGGGGAAAGGAATGAGCAGTTCTTC
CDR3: CASSYGGERNEQFF

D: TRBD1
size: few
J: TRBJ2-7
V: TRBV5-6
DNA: TGTGCCAGCAGCTTTCCGGGACAGGTCTACGAGCAGTACTTC
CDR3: CASSFPGQVYEQYF

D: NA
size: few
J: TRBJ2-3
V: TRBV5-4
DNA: TGTGCCAGCAGTTATTCGCCGGCAGATACGCAGTATTTT
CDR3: CASSYSPADTQYF

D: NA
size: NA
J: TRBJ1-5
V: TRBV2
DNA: TGTGCCAGCAATGACCTTTCTAGCAATCAGCCCCAGCATTTT
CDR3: CASNDLSSNQPQHF

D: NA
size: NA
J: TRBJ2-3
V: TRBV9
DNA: TGTGCCAGCAGCGCCACAGGATCAAGATACACAGATACGCAGTATTTT
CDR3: CASSATGSRYTDTQYF

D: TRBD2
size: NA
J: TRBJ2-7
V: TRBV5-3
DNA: TGTGCCAGAAGCCTAGGACTAGCGGAGGTCTACGAGCAGTACTTC
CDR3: CARSLGLAEVYEQYF

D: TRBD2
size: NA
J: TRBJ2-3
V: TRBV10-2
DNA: TGCGCCAGCTCCGGGACTAGCGGCACAGATACGCAGTATTTT
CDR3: CASSGTSGTDTQYF

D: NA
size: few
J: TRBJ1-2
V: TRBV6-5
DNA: TGTGCCAGCAGTTACTCCTCCCCACAGGTTGGAGATGGCTACACCTTC
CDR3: CASSYSSPQVGDGYTF

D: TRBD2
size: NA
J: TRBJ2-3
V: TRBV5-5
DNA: TGTGCCAGCAGGCCTCAACTAGCGGGAGTTACAGATACGCAGTATTTT
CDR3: CASRPQLAGVTDTQYF

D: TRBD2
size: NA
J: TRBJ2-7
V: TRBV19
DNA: TGTGCCAGTAGGCCTACTAGCGGTAGCTCCTACGAGCAGTACTTC
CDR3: CASRPTSGSSYEQYF

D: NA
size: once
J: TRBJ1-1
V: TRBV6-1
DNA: TGTGCCAGCAGGGCGACAGGACGGTCGACTGAAGCTTTCTTT
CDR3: CASRATGRSTEAFF

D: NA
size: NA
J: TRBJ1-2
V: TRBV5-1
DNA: TGCGCCAGCAGCTTGGAGGAGGCTAACTATGGCTACACCTTC
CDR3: CASSLEEANYGYTF

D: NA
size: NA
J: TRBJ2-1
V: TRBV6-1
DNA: TGTGCCAGCAGGGCCGGGCAGGGCTTCTACAATGAGCAGTTCTTC
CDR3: CASRAGQGFYNEQFF

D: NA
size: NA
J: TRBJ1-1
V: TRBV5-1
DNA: TGCGCCAGCAGCCCGTCGGGACAGAACACTGAAGCTTTCTTT
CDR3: CASSPSGQNTEAFF

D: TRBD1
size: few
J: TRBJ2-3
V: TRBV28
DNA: TGTGCCAGCAGTCTCCCCCTGGGACAGCAGTACGCAGATACGCAGTATTTT
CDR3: CASSLPLGQQYADTQYF

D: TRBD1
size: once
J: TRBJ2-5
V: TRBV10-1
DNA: TGCGCCAGCAGTGACCTAGGACAGGGGAAAGAGACCCAGTACTTC
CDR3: CASSDLGQGKETQYF

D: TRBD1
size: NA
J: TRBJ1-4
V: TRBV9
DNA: TGTGCCAGCAGCGTAAGGACAGGGAAGAATGAAAAACTGTTTTTT
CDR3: CASSVRTGKNEKLFF

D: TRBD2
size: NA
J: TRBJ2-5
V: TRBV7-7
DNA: TGTGCTAGCAGCTTAGCGCGTAGGGCTAGCGGGGACGAGACCCAGTACTTC
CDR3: CASSLARRASGDETQYF

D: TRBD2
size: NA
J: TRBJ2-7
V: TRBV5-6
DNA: TGTGCCAGCAGCTTGGTTGCGACTAGCGCTCAATACGAGCAGTACTTC
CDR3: CASSLVATSAQYEQYF

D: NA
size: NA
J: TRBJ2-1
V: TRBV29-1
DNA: TGCAGCGTTAAGGAGCACCTTCTTCCCTACAATGAGCAGTTCTTC
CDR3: CSVKEHLLPYNEQFF

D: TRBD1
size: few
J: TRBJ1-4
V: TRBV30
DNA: TGTGCCTGGGGACAGGGTTTGGGTGAAAAACTGTTTTTT
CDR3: CAWGQGLGEKLFF

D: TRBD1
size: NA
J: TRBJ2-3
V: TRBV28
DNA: TGTGCCAGCAAAATGGGGGACAGGGGTACAGATACGCAGTATTTT
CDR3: CASKMGDRGTDTQYF

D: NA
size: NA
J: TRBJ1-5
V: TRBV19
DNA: TGTGCCAGTAGTATAGATAGATGGGGGCTCTGGCAGCCCCAGCATTTT
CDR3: CASSIDRWGLWQPQHF

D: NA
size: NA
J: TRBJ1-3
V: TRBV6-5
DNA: TGTGCCAGCAGGTCGACAGGTTCTGCTGGAAACACCATATATTTT
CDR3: CASRSTGSAGNTIYF

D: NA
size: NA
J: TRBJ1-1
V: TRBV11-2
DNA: TGTGCCAGCAGCTTAGAGGGGGGAGGCACTGAAGCTTTCTTT
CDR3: CASSLEGGGTEAFF

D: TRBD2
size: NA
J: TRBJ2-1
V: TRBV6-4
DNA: TGTGCCAGCAGTGACTCAGTTGGGTCTAGCGGGAGAGTGAATGAGCAGTTCTTC
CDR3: CASSDSVGSSGRVNEQFF

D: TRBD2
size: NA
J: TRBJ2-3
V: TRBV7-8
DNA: TGTGCCAGCAGCCCGATTACTAGCGGGGGAGGGACAGATACGCAGTATTTT
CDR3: CASSPITSGGGTDTQYF

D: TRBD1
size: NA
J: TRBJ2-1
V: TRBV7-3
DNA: TGTGCCAGCAGCTTAGGACAGGGGACCCATGAGCAGTTCTTC
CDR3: CASSLGQGTHEQFF

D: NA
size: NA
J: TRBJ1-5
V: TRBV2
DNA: TGTGCCAGCAGTGCCGACGGGGGCAATCAGCCCCAGCATTTT
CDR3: CASSADGGNQPQHF

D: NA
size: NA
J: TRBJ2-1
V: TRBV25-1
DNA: TGTGCCAGCAGAACCACAGAGTACAATGAGCAGTTCTTC
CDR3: CASRTTEYNEQFF

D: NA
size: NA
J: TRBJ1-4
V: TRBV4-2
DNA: TGTGCCAGCAGCCAAGATGGGACGAGCGGGAAACTGTTTTTT
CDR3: CASSQDGTSGKLFF

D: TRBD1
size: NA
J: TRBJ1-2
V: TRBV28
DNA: TGTGCCAGCAGTTTTTCTCAGGGACAGTCGGCGGGCTACACCTTC
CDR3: CASSFSQGQSAGYTF

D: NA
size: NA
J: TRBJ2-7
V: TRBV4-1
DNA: TGCGCCAGCAGCCAAGATGGGACTTACCCAGCCGCCTACGAGCAGTACTTC
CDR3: CASSQDGTYPAAYEQYF

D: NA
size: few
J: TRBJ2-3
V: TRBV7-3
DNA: TGTGCTGGGGGGGGGCTCACAGATACGCAGTATTTT
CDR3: CAGGGLTDTQYF

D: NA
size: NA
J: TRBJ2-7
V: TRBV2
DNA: TGTGCCAGCAGTGAACAACTGCCCTACGAGCAGTACTTC
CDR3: CASSEQLPYEQYF

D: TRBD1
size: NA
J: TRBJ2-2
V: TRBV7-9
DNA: TGTGCCAGCAGCGTAGACAGGGACACCGGGGAGCTGTTTTTT
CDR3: CASSVDRDTGELFF

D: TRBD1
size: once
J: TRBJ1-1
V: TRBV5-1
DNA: TGCGCCAGCAGCTCCGGGACAGGGCCGAACACTGAAGCTTTCTTT
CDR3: CASSSGTGPNTEAFF

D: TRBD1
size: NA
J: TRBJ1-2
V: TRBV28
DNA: TGTGCCAGCGTAACGACAGGGATCAACTATGGCTACACCTTC
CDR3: CASVTTGINYGYTF

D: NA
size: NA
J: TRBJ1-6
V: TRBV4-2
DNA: TGTGCCAGCAGCCAAGACCCACAGGGATCCAATAATTCACCCCTCCACTTT
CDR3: CASSQDPQGSNNSPLHF

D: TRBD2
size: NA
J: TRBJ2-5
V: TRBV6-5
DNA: TGTGCCAGCAGTTACTCGGGCCCGAGAGCGGGGGAGACCCAGTACTTC
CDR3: CASSYSGPRAGETQYF

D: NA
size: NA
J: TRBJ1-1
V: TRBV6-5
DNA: TGTGCCAGCAGTTCTGGATGGGCAGATGAAGCTTTCTTT
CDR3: CASSSGWADEAFF

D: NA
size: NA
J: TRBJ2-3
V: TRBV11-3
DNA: TGTGCCAGCAGCTTAGGAGCTAGCACAGATACGCAGTATTTT
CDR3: CASSLGASTDTQYF

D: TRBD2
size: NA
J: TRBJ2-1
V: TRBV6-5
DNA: TGTGCCAGCAGTGCCGGGACTAGCGGGAGAAATGAGCAGTTCTTC
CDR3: CASSAGTSGRNEQFF

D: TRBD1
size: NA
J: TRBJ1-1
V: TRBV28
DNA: TGTGCCAGCAGTTCGATTTCAGGGGGCAGAGACCACACTGAAGCTTTCTTT
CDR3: CASSSISGGRDHTEAFF